The source of this T cell receptor (beta chain) is a study of regulatory T cells in long-lasting Graves disease. According to the study, TCR beta libraries were built with iRepertoire HTBI primers and CDR3-region Arm-PCR. From the multiplex PCR reads, TCRdb called clonotypes with MiXCR, one entry per CDR3 protein. The sample consists of around 500,000 distinct CDR3 sequences, roughly 15% of them appearing once. This sample's time point: newly diagnosed GD, antithyroid drugs for less than 3 months. Extracted PBMC RNA gave rise to the TCR library. This clonotype was counted ten times or more. These same data were also listed under a study on T cells in Graves' hyperthyroidism and ophthalmopathy. That source notes: Most clonotypes expanded in thyroid above 0.001 were likewise present in blood. Onset of ophthalmopathy came a median roughly 6 months after the model predicted it.

The sequence derives from a woman aged 40 to 65 with Graves disease. This sample comprised peripheral blood mononuclear cells (PBMCs), obtained at new diagnosis, from a patient treated with antithyroid drugs.

The CDR3 protein is CASSQVFPRGRGVYGYTF. Here the CDR3 DNA reads TGTGCCAGCAGCCAAGTGTTTCCGAGGGGACGGGGAGTCTATGGCTACACCTTC. The chain couples TRBV3-1 to TRBJ1-2, with D perhaps TRBD1 (5 bases). V lost 1 base to trimming and J lost 4 bases, with 22 bases between them. CDR3 size: 18 residues. CDR1 is LGHDT, CDR2 YNNKEL, per germline (reference sequence).